This T cell receptor (beta chain) derives from a study of blood T cell repertoires in COVID-19. Whole-study context: There were acute and convalescent COVID-19 samples, and they came from the United States, Italy and Spain.

Methods used by the authors: How many nucleated cells were present was estimated from reference gene primer amplification. TCRdb's table, derived via immunoSEQ multiplex PCR, lists solely in-frame clones and lacks some. V and J calls and clone size follow that table, whereas D and trimming were derived from the DNA. The data show some 62,000 clones, 85% to 90% seen once. CDR1 and CDR2 (germline): SGHNT, YYREEE (reference sequence). The CDR3 is 15 residues long. The V segment lost 4 bases and the J segment 12 bases; nucleotides outside the gene matches: 17. What was sequenced was peripheral blood. This sequence joins TRBV5-4 and TRBJ2-7; 9 bases match TRBD2. The receptor comes from a woman aged 55-69 years with COVID-19, enrolled during active disease. CDR3 sequence reads: CASSPLRGSGRLWYF. The CDR3, as DNA: TGTGCCAGCAGCCCCCTTCGGGGTAGCGGGAGATTGTGGTACTTC.